This T cell receptor (beta chain) was captured in a study of shared T cell receptors in the human thymus. TCRdb's table, derived via immunoSEQ multiplex PCR, lists solely in-frame clones and lacks some. The table includes about 710,000 clones, roughly 86% detected once. There are 17 residues in the CDR3. Germline trimming cut 4 bases from V and 5 bases from J; bases unmatched to any gene: 10. Germline lookup yields CDR1 SGDLS and CDR2 YYNGEE. The table lists this clone with a count of one. Another study also made use of these data, one on human thymus T cells. From that second work: Related research has reported that thymic repertoires overlap highly among unrelated individuals.

The sequence derives from a boy in the first two years of life with a congenital heart defect. Sequences were obtained from thymocytes. The V gene is TRBV9, the J gene TRBJ2-5; 14 bases fit TRBD2. The DNA of the CDR3 is TGTGCCAGCAGCCTCGGACTAGCGGGGGGCGCCCCGGAGACCCAGTACTTC. Translation: CASSLGLAGGAPETQYF.